This TCR beta chain was obtained from a study of T cell responses to AZD1222 COVID-19 vaccine. The table came from immunoSEQ multiplex PCR; TCRdb's copy has only in-frame clones and leaves some out. Seen here are some 100,000 clones, 85% to 90% observed once, and the top ten hold over 15%. Study-wide results and caveats: Dominant at 160-218 and 743-854, vaccine-associated CD4 TCRs also spanned spike. Of spike-specific TCRs, nearly half reportedly target regions left unmutated in variants. Among AZD1222 vaccinees, only 5 to 7 were seropositive at baseline. Most donors were white British and more were female, and clonal diversity was possibly underestimated.

V shed 4 bases and J 4 bases; nucleotides not matched to a gene: 10. Germline CDR1 is SGHAT and CDR2 is FQNNGV. The CDR3 covers 16 residues. This clone was observed a handful of times. Its antigen is unknown. The chain joins TRBV11-2 to TRBJ1-2, with 9 bases that match TRBD1. The receptor comes from an adult in good health. This sample comprised peripheral blood, obtained on day 0 of AZD1222 vaccination. The CDR3 DNA sequence: TGTGCCAGCAGCTCCCTCGGGACAGGGTCTGCCTATGGCTACACCTTC. Its protein product is CASSSLGTGSAYGYTF.